The 13 T cell receptor beta chains given below trace back to one sample, sequenced in a study of cytomegalovirus exposure and HLA in healthy donors. A multiplex PCR was run with 60 Vbeta primers and 13 Jbeta primers. Sequenced by immunoSEQ multiplex PCR; TCRdb stores in-frame clones only, minus some. The table records 150,000 to 170,000 clones, approximately 80% of them present only once. The specimen was PBMCs. These receptors originate from a woman aged 35 to 49 in good health and CMV-seropositive.

V is TRBV30 and J is TRBJ1-1; 8 bases fit TRBD1. Losses at the gene ends were 3 bases for V and 1 base for J; bases not matched to a gene: 7. The CDR3 length is 15 residues. CDR1 and CDR2 (germline): GTSNPN, SVGIG (reference sequence). CDR3 in amino acids: CAWSGQGTRNTEAFF. CDR3 nucleotide sequence: TGTGCCTGGAGCGGACAGGGTACACGGAACACTGAAGCTTTCTTT. Variable domain in full (rest from reference TRBV30 and TRBJ1-1): SQTIHQWPATLVQPVGSPLSLECTVEGTSNPNLYWYRQAAGRGLQLLFYSVGIGQISSEVPQNLSASRPQDRQFILSSKKLLLSDSGFYLCAWSGQGTRNTEAFFGQGTRLTVV.

The CDR3 loop reads CATRGSGQGYGYTF. CDR3 sequence (DNA): TGTGCCACCCGGGGGAGCGGACAGGGGTATGGCTACACCTTC. The chain carries TRBV19 and TRBJ1-2; 9 positions agree with TRBD1. The CDR3 is 14 amino acids. Germline CDR1 reads LNHDA; CDR2 reads SQIVND (reference sequence). Trimming cost V 10 bases and J 5 bases; bases outside gene matches: 11. Full variable domain (rest looked up from reference TRBV19 and TRBJ1-2): DGGITQSPKYLFRKEGQNVTLSCEQNLNHDAMYWYRQDPGQGLRLIYYSQIVNDFQKGDIAEGYSVSREKKESFPLTVTSAQKNPTAFYLCATRGSGQGYGYTFGSGTRLTVV.

This clone came up once. The V and J genes are TRBV19 and TRBJ2-1; D might be TRBD2 (6 bases). With 5 bases removed from V and 8 bases from J, the gap between germline ends came to 16 bases. Germline V gene data show CDR1 as LNHDA and CDR2 as SQIVND (reference sequence). CDR3 length: 14 amino acids. CDR3 region: CASSWTGVRDEQFF. The CDR3 DNA is TGTGCCAGTAGTTGGACGGGAGTAAGAGATGAGCAGTTCTTC. The full variable domain, rest sourced from reference TRBV19 and TRBJ2-1, is DGGITQSPKYLFRKEGQNVTLSCEQNLNHDAMYWYRQDPGQGLRLIYYSQIVNDFQKGDIAEGYSVSREKKESFPLTVTSAQKNPTAFYLCASSWTGVRDEQFFGPGTRLTVL.

The V and J genes are TRBV4-1 and TRBJ2-1; 9 bases line up with TRBD2. Germline V CDR1 and CDR2: MGHRA, YSYEKL. The ends lost 4 bases at V and 10 bases at J; junction bases unmatched: 11. The CDR3 is made up of 15 amino acids. The CDR3, as DNA: TGCGCCAGCAGCCTCCCGACGGGACTAGCTCGGGAGCAGTTCTTC. This translates into CASSLPTGLAREQFF.

This clone was seen only once. J is TRBJ1-2 and V is TRBV10-3; D perhaps matches TRBD1 (6 bases). V was clipped by 3 bases and J by 3 bases, with 14 bases between them. This CDR3 comprises 15 residues. Germline V gene lookup returns CDR1 ENHRY and CDR2 SYGVKD. CDR3 bases: TGTGCCATCAGTGAAAGAGGGGGATCTTACTATGGCTACACCTTC. Translation gives CAISERGGSYYGYTF.

This clone appeared a few times. The chain combines TRBV19 with TRBJ1-1; 8 nucleotides align to TRBD1. The CDR3 runs to 12 residues. Germline lookup yields CDR1 LNHDA and CDR2 SQIVND (reference sequence). Trimming at V came to 3 bases and at J to 7 bases, leaving 1 base not matched to a gene. CDR3 protein: CASSMTGDEAFF. For the CDR3, the DNA is TGTGCCAGTAGTATGACAGGGGATGAAGCTTTCTTT.

This clone showed up just a few times. J is TRBJ2-1 and V is TRBV5-1, with 8 bases fitting TRBD2. This CDR3 region has 14 residues. J lost 6 bases, V lost 3 bases, and 5 bases had no gene match. Germline values: CDR1 SGHRS, CDR2 YFSETQ. The CDR3 sequence is CASSSGLAGNEQFF. Written as DNA, the CDR3 is TGCGCCAGCAGCTCCGGGCTAGCGGGCAATGAGCAGTTCTTC.

V is TRBV11-3 and J is TRBJ2-3, with D possibly matching TRBD1 (5 bases). V was pared by 5 bases and J by 2 bases, with 8 bases between. The CDR3 covers 13 residues. Germline CDR1 SGHNT, CDR2 YENEEA. The CDR3 nucleotides read TGTGCCAGCAGCAGGGGCATCACAGATACGCAGTATTTT. It codes for CASSRGITDTQYF.

V gene TRBV6-5 combines with J gene TRBJ2-7, with TRBD2 identical over 8 bases. The CDR3 has 15 amino acids. Germline lookup yields CDR1 MNHEY and CDR2 SVGAGI. V gave up 0 bases and J gave up 3 bases; unmatched junction bases: 4. The CDR3: CASSYSAGDVYEQYF. The DNA of the CDR3 is TGTGCCAGCAGTTACTCAGCGGGAGACGTCTACGAGCAGTACTTC.

The chain combines TRBV6-6 with TRBJ2-5; 8 bases agree with TRBD2. The closer fit of TRBJ2-7 to the DNA end suggests the J call may be wrong. CDR1 is MNHNY and CDR2 is SVGAGI in the germline V gene (reference sequence). The length of the CDR3 is 14 residues. This CDR3 is CASSREGGSYEQYF. The CDR3 nucleotides are TGTGCCAGCAGTCGGGAGGGCGGGTCCTACGAGCAGTACTTC.

The rearrangement links TRBV27 to TRBJ1-1; no clear D. This CDR3 has 14 amino acids. Trimming pared 5 bases from V and 4 bases from J, leaving 14 bases between. Germline V lookup: CDR1 MNHEY, CDR2 SMNVEV (reference sequence). For the CDR3, the DNA is TGTGCCAGCAGTCATAGGACTGCGAGCACTGAAGCTTTCTTT. It is translated as CASSHRTASTEAFF.

This chain connects TRBV5-6 to TRBJ1-2, with TRBD1 matching 7 bases. The length of the CDR3 is 12 residues. V dropped 1 base and J dropped 8; count of bases not matched to a gene: 2. CDR1 is SGHDT, CDR2 YYEEEE, per germline. CDR3 DNA: TGTGCCAGCAGCTTGTTGACAGGGGGCTACACCTTC. Protein sequence: CASSLLTGGYTF.

The sample holds a few counts of this clone. The chain links TRBV5-6 to TRBJ1-2; D uncertain. There are 15 residues in the CDR3. CDR1 is SGHDT and CDR2 is YYEEEE in the germline V gene. The V gene lost 0 bases and the J gene lost 0 bases, with 9 bases spanning the gap. The CDR3 DNA reads TGTGCCAGCAGCTTGGCACAGCCGGCTAACTATGGCTACACCTTC. Translation gives CASSLAQPANYGYTF.